What follows is one T cell receptor beta chain and its context. Its antigen is undetermined. Looked up from germline, CDR1 is SQVTM and CDR2 is ANQGSEA. CDR3 length: 14 amino acids. Trimming cost V 6 bases and J 3 bases; bases outside gene matches: 6. A multiplex PCR was run with 60 Vbeta primers and 13 Jbeta primers. Sequenced by immunoSEQ multiplex PCR; TCRdb stores in-frame clones only, minus some. The sample lists 150,000 to 200,000 clones, around 86% occurring once. This sample is drawn from a study of cytomegalovirus exposure and HLA in healthy donors. General observations from the study: Earlier findings revealed that most TCR beta V segments proved productive either about 87% or about 30% of the time.

The sequenced material came from PBMCs. V usage is TRBV29-1 and J usage is TRBJ1-4; 8 bases match TRBD1. The sequence derives from a middle-aged man in good health and CMV-seropositive. CDR3 sequence reads: CSVRTGSANEKLFF. Written as DNA, the CDR3 is TGCAGCGTCCGGACAGGGAGTGCTAATGAAAAACTGTTTTTT.